This T cell receptor beta chain comes out of a study of cytomegalovirus exposure and HLA in healthy donors. Across the whole study: The 120 validation repertoires, a later analysis reported, used the same platform as the 650 to 800 repertoires from the first cohort.

The study's findings and limits: Across donors, most TCRs were seen rarely, yet some public ones were widespread. A subsequent analysis found that TCR clusters from the first cohort also tended to co-occur in the 90 to 150 validation repertoires, with 90% to 95% of cluster scores above 0.

A word on this clone: No antigen is known for it.

V lost 3 bases to trimming and J lost 6 bases; unmatched junction nucleotides: 11. Germline V lookup: CDR1 MDHEN, CDR2 SYDVKM. CDR3 length: 17 residues. Profiling relied on immunoSEQ multiplex PCR, and the TCRdb table lists in-frame clones only, not all of them. The sample includes about 130,000 clones, approximately 94% seen only once; the top ten take approximately 1.3%. Sequenced sample: PBMCs. This sequence was found in a young woman in good health and CMV-seronegative. J is TRBJ1-5 and V is TRBV28, with TRBD1 matching 10 bases. The CDR3 loop reads CASSLKDRGAWGQPQHF. The DNA for the CDR3 is TGTGCCAGCAGTTTGAAGGACAGGGGGGCATGGGGTCAGCCCCAGCATTTT.